The 21 T cell receptor beta chains listed next were all sequenced from one sample in a study of blood T cell repertoires in COVID-19. This table comes from immunoSEQ multiplex PCR, and its TCRdb copy is limited to in-frame clones, with some not included. This sample yields some 40,000 clones, of which 80% to 90% are seen a single time; more than 8.5% belongs to the top ten. The material sequenced was peripheral blood. These receptors came from a man aged 55 to 70 in a cohort sampled during active COVID-19.

The chain joins TRBV11-3 to TRBJ2-3; 11 nucleotides line up with TRBD2. CDR3 size: 16 residues. CDR1 is SGHNT, CDR2 YENEEA, per germline. V gave up 5 bases and J gave up 9 bases; unmatched junction bases: 13. Here the CDR3 DNA reads TGTGCCAGCAGCACCTCAACTAGCGGGGGTGCCGGGACGCAGTATTTT. Residues: CASSTSTSGGAGTQYF.

J is TRBJ2-4 and V is TRBV29-1; the D gene is possibly TRBD2 (5 bases). Germline V lookup: CDR1 SQVTM, CDR2 ANQGSEA. This CDR3 is 11 amino acids long. V lost 4 bases, J lost 7 bases, and 8 bases lay in between. The CDR3 spells CSVVEGNIQYF. The DNA for the CDR3 is TGCAGCGTTGTTGAGGGTAACATTCAGTACTTC.

This sequence joins TRBV2 and TRBJ2-1; D is perhaps TRBD2 (6 bases). Germline CDR1 is SNHLY and CDR2 is FYNNEI. Trimming took off 4 bases at V and 3 bases at J, with 13 bases between the two ends. This CDR3 is 15 amino acids long. The DNA for the CDR3 is TGTGCCAGCAGTGGGGGGTTGCGGGACTACAATGAGCAGTTCTTC. Its translation: CASSGGLRDYNEQFF.

This clone occurred a few times. The gene calls are TRBV11-2 and TRBJ2-2, with D hard to call. The germline V and J ends were trimmed by 8 bases and 5 bases, with 6 bases remaining between them. From germline, CDR1 is SGHAT and CDR2 FQNNGV. This CDR3 has 11 residues. CDR3 nucleotides: TGTGCCAGCGACTCAACCGGGGAGCTGTTTTTT. The encoded protein is CASDSTGELFF.

The CDR3 sequence is CASSQLPSGTDTQYF. CDR3 coding DNA: TGCGCCAGCAGCCAGCTACCCTCCGGCACAGATACGCAGTATTTT. This chain joins TRBV4-1 and TRBJ2-3, with D unclear. V was shortened by 3 bases and J by 1 base, with 11 bases between the two germline ends. Germline assignment: CDR1 MGHRA and CDR2 YSYEKL. The CDR3 totals 15 residues.

The chain has TRBV6-6 and TRBJ2-1, with D perhaps TRBD1 (5 bases). With 7 bases removed from V and 0 bases from J, the gap between germline ends came to 13 bases. Germline V lookup: CDR1 MNHNY, CDR2 SVGAGI (reference sequence). The CDR3 length is 15 residues. CDR3 coding DNA: TGTGCCAGCACCAAAGGGGTGAGCTCCTACAATGAGCAGTTCTTC. The encoded protein is CASTKGVSSYNEQFF.

The rearrangement joins TRBV2 to TRBJ2-1; D may be TRBD1 (5 bases). The V end was cut by 6 bases, the J end by 3 bases, with 15 bases between. The CDR3 consists of 15 residues. Germline CDR1 reads SNHLY; CDR2 reads FYNNEI. The CDR3 loop is CASSPPRGNYNEQFF. The CDR3 coding sequence is TGTGCCAGCAGCCCTCCTAGGGGTAACTACAATGAGCAGTTCTTC.

The count of this clone is one. The V gene is TRBV18, the J gene TRBJ1-1, with TRBD1 matching 7 bases. The CDR3 length is 15 residues. Trimming at V came to 4 bases and at J to 5 bases, leaving 10 bases not matched to a gene. The germline CDR1 and CDR2 sequences are KGHSH and LQKENI. CDR3 residues: CASSRSLQGSTEAFF. Written as DNA, the CDR3 is TGTGCCAGCTCACGCTCGCTACAGGGGAGTACTGAAGCTTTCTTT.

V usage is TRBV4-3 and J usage is TRBJ2-1, with TRBD2 identical over 10 bases. Germline V gene sequence: CDR1 LGHNA, CDR2 YSLEER. V lost 0 bases to trimming and J lost 7 bases; unmatched junction nucleotides: 12. The CDR3 sequence is 18 residues long. The CDR3 bases are TGCGCCAGCAGCCAAGATTGGACTCTAGCGGGGGCGAGAAATGAGCAGTTCTTC. It is translated as CASSQDWTLAGARNEQFF.

This chain uses TRBV28 with TRBJ1-5; 7 bases agree with TRBD1. Germline V gene lookup returns CDR1 MDHEN and CDR2 SYDVKM. V trimming: 2 bases; J trimming: 1 base; junction bases outside the gene matches: 2. The CDR3 consists of 15 residues. The CDR3 DNA sequence: TGTGCCAGCAGTTTAGAAGGGGGCAGCAATCAGCCCCAGCATTTT. This encodes CASSLEGGSNQPQHF. Drawing the rest from reference TRBV28 and TRBJ1-5, the complete variable domain is DVKVTQSSRYLVKRTGEKVFLECVQDMDHENMFWYRQDPGLGLRLIYFSYDVKMKEKGDIPEGYSVSREKKERFSLILESASTNQTSMYLCASSLEGGSNQPQHFGDGTRLSIL.

This clone has only a few counts. The gene calls are TRBV18 and TRBJ2-6; a possible D gene is TRBD2 (6 bases). The CDR3 length is 18 residues. Germline V gene data show CDR1 as KGHSH and CDR2 as LQKENI. The V end lost 6 bases, the J end lost 0 bases, and 18 bases lay between the germline ends. In DNA form, the CDR3 reads TGTGCCAGCTCGACGCGGGACCAAGCGCACTCTGGGGCCAACGTCCTGACTTTC. It encodes CASSTRDQAHSGANVLTF.

The J gene is TRBJ2-1, the V gene TRBV30; 8 nucleotides line up with TRBD1. The V gene's germline CDR1 is GTSNPN and CDR2 SVGIG (reference sequence). After removal of 2 bases from V and 7 bases from J, the junction contained 10 bases not matched to a gene. CDR3 length equals 15 residues. CDR3 loop: CAWSIDRGFWNEQFF. The CDR3 region has the DNA TGTGCCTGGAGTATCGACAGGGGTTTTTGGAATGAGCAGTTCTTC.

The CDR3 region is CSVRDRETQYF. For the CDR3, the DNA is TGCAGCGTCCGGGACAGGGAGACCCAGTACTTC. The chain uses TRBV29-1 and TRBJ2-5; 8 positions match TRBD1. This CDR3 spans 11 amino acids. V was clipped by 6 bases and J by 5 bases; unmatched bases: 2. Germline loops: CDR1 SQVTM, CDR2 ANQGSEA.

The J gene is TRBJ2-5, the V gene TRBV5-5, with a possible D match to TRBD1 (5 bases). CDR1 and CDR2 from the germline V gene are SGHKS and YYEKEE (reference sequence). V was pared by 4 bases and J by 2 bases, with 15 bases between. The CDR3 length is 15 residues. This CDR3 reads CASSPGPGSQETQYF. CDR3 sequence (DNA): TGTGCCAGCAGCCCAGGACCAGGGTCGCAAGAGACCCAGTACTTC.

V gene TRBV9 combines with J gene TRBJ1-2, with D perhaps matching TRBD1 (5 bases). The CDR3 has 14 residues. V lost 4 bases, J lost 1 base, and 11 bases lay in between. Per the germline V gene, CDR1 is SGDLS and CDR2 is YYNGEE. CDR3 in amino acids: CASSPKGVNYGYTF. In nucleotides, the CDR3 is TGTGCCAGCAGCCCTAAAGGGGTTAACTATGGCTACACCTTC.

This CDR3 reads CASSFAGGTEAFF. CDR3 in DNA: TGTGCCAGCAGCTTCGCCGGGGGCACTGAAGCTTTCTTT. The gene calls are TRBV11-2 and TRBJ1-1; the D gene is possibly TRBD1 (5 bases). The germline V gene encodes CDR1 SGHAT and CDR2 FQNNGV. This CDR3 is 13 amino acids long. Trimming cost V 3 bases and J 4 bases, with 9 bases left between them.

The sample holds many counts of this clone. This chain links TRBV30 with TRBJ1-5; D perhaps matches TRBD1 (5 bases). Per the germline V gene, CDR1 is GTSNPN and CDR2 is SVGIG (reference sequence). Trimming removed 2 bases at V and 5 bases at J, with 7 bases between. The CDR3 length is 12 residues. The CDR3 loop is CAWSPGDQPQHF. DNA for the CDR3: TGTGCCTGGAGTCCGGGGGATCAGCCCCAGCATTTT.

The genes are TRBV3-1 (or the pseudogene TRBV3-2) and TRBJ2-1; 9 bases align to TRBD2. The length of the CDR3 is 15 residues. V gave up 4 bases and J gave up 12 bases; unmatched junction bases: 13. CDR1 and CDR2 (germline): LGHDT, YNNKEL (reference sequence). The CDR3 region has the DNA TGTGCCAGCAGCCTTTTACTAGCGGGTGGATCGGGGCAGTTCTTC. This encodes CASSLLLAGGSGQFF.

DNA for the CDR3: TGTGCCACCAGTGATCAGGGACAAGAGACCCAGTACTTC. Protein product: CATSDQGQETQYF. The chain has TRBV24-1 and TRBJ2-5, with D possibly being TRBD1 (5 bases). This CDR3 is 13 amino acids long. V was clipped by 3 bases and J by 2 bases, with 6 bases between them. Germline V CDR1 and CDR2: KGHDR, SFDVKD.

The chain joins TRBV5-1 to TRBJ2-1; TRBD1 agrees at 7 bases. CDR3 length: 17 residues. CDR1 and CDR2 from the germline V gene are SGHRS and YFSETQ. Unmatched junction bases numbered 13, after V lost 4 bases and J lost 3 bases. The CDR3 DNA follows: TGCGCCAGCAGCGCACCAAGACAGGGTGGGGGCTACAATGAGCAGTTCTTC. Translation gives CASSAPRQGGGYNEQFF.

The chain recombines TRBV5-1 with TRBJ2-5, with D uncertain. The length of the CDR3 is 14 residues. Trimming cost V 0 bases and J 5 bases, with 11 bases left between them. Germline V CDR1 and CDR2: SGHRS, YFSETQ. CDR3 amino acids: CASSLGGAAETQYF. CDR3 DNA: TGCGCCAGCAGCTTGGGAGGTGCCGCTGAGACCCAGTACTTC. Full variable domain (outside the CDR3, taken from reference TRBV5-1 and TRBJ2-5): KAGVTQTPRYLIKTRGQQVTLSCSPISGHRSVSWYQQTPGQGLQFLFEYFSETQRNKGNFPGRFSGRQFSNSRSEMNVSTLELGDSALYLCASSLGGAAETQYFGPGTRLLVL.